Detailed here is one T cell receptor beta chain. V lost 8 bases to trimming and J lost 6 bases; unmatched junction nucleotides: 6. Germline CDR1 and CDR2: SNHLY and FYNNEI. The CDR3 covers 13 residues. The data are from a study of blood T cell repertoires in COVID-19. The assay was immunoSEQ multiplex PCR, and TCRdb's table has in-frame clones only and misses some. The top ten hold 8.5% to 9% of the sample, which has about 42,000 clones, 60% to 85% seen once. The source material was peripheral blood. The sequence was obtained from a man between 65 and 79 years old with active or convalescent COVID-19. The J gene is TRBJ1-4, the V gene TRBV2, with 7 bases aligning to TRBD1. CDR3 DNA sequence: TGTGCCAGCGCGCCAGGGGGTTATGAAAAACTGTTTTTT. This sequence encodes CASAPGGYEKLFF.